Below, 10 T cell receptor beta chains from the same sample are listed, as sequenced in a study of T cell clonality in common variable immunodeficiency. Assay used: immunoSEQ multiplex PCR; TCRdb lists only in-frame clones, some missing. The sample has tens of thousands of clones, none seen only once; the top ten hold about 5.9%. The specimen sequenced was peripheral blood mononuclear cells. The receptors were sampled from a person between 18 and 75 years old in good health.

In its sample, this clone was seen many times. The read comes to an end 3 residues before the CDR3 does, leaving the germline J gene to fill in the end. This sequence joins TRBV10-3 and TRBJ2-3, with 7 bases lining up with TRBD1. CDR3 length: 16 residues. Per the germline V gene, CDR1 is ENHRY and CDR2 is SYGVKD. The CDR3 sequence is CAISDRRGPSNQPQYF. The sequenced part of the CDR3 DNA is TGTGCCATCAGTGACCGTAGGGGGCCCTCTAATCAGCCG.

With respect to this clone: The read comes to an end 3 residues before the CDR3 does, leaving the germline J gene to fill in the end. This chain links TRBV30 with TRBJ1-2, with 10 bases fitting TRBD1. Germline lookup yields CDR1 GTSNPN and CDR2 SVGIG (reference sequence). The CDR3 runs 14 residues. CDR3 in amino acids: CAWSRDRGRDDYTF. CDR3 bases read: TGTGCCTGGAGCCGGGACAGGGGTCGCGACGAC. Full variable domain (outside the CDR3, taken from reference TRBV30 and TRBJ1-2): SQTIHQWPATLVQPVGSPLSLECTVEGTSNPNLYWYRQAAGRGLQLLFYSVGIGQISSEVPQNLSASRPQDRQFILSSKKLLLSDSGFYLCAWSRDRGRDDYTFGSGTRLTVV.

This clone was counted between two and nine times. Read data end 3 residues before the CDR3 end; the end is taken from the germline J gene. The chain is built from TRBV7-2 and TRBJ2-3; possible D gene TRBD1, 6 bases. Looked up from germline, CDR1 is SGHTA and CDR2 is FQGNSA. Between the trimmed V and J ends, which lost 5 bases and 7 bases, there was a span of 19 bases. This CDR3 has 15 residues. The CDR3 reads CASSRQEATLNTQYF. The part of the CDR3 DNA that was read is TGTGCCAGCAGCCGACAGGAGGCCACTTTGAATACG.

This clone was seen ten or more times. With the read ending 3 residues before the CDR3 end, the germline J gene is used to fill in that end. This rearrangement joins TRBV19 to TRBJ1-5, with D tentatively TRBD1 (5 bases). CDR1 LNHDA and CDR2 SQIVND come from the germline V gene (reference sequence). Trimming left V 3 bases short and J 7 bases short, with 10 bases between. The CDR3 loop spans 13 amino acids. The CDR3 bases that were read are TGTGCCAGTAGTATCAGGGTTGCCCAGCCC. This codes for CASSIRVAQP. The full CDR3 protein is CASSIRVAQPQHF.

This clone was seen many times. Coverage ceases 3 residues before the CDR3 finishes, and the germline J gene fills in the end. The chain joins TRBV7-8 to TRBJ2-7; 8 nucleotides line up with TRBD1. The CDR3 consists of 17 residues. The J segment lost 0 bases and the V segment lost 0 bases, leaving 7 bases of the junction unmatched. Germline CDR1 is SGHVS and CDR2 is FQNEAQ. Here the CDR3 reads CASSLATDRGASYEQYF. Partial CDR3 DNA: TGTGCCAGCAGCTTAGCCACAGACAGGGGCGCCTCCTACGAG. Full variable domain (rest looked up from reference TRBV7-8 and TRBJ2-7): GAGVSQSPRYKVAKRGQDVALRCDPISGHVSLFWYQQALGQGPEFLTYFQNEAQLDKSGLPSDRFFAERPEGSVSTLKIQRTQQEDSAVYLCASSLATDRGASYEQYFGPGTRLTVT.

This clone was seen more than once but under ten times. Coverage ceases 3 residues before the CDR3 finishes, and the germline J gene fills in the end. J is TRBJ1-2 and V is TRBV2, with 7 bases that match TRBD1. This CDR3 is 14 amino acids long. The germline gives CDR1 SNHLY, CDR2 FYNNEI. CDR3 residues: CASVKGDRGYDYTF. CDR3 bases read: TGTGCCAGCGTAAAGGGGGACAGAGGCTACGAC.

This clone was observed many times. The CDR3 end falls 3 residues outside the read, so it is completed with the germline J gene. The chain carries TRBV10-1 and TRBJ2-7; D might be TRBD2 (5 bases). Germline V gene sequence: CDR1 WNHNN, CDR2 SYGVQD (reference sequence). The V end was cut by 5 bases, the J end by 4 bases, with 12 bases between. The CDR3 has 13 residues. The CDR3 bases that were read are TGCGCCAGCAGTCGGGGTATAGGGTACGAG. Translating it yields CASSRGIGYE. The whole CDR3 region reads CASSRGIGYEQYF.

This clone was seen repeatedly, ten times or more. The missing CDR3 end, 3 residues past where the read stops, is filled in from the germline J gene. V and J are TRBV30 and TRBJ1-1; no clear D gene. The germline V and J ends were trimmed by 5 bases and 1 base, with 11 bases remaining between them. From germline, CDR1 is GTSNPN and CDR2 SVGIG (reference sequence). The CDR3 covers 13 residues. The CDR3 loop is CAWSRVGNTEAFF. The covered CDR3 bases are TGTGCCTGGTCGCGGGTGGGGAACACTGAA.

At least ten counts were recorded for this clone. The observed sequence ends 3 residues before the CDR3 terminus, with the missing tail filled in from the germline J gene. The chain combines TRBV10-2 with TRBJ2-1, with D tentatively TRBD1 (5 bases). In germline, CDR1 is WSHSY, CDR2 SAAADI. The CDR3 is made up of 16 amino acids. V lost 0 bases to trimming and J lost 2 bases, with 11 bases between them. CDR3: CASSESRQGPYNEQFF. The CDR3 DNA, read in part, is TGCGCCAGCAGTGAGTCGAGGCAGGGTCCCTACAATGAG.

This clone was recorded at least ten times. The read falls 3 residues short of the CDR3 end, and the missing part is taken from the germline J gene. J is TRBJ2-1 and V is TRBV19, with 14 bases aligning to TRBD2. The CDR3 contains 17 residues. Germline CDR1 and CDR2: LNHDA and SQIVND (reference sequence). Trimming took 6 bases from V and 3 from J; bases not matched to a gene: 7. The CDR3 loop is CASSRRLAGGLYNEQFF. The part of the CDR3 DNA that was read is TGTGCCAGTAGCAGGAGACTAGCGGGGGGGCTCTACAATGAG.